This T cell receptor (beta chain) is from a study of blood T cell repertoires in COVID-19. Study-level information: Donors in the United States, Italy and Spain gave samples during acute or convalescent COVID-19. Sources were T cells, B-cell-depleted T cells, or PBMCs; the material itself was cDNA or gDNA.

Seattle patients were enrolled while actively infected and followed longitudinally. The CDR3 spans 15 residues. Trimming stripped 1 base from V and 3 bases from J, with 10 bases between. Germline CDR1 LGHNA, CDR2 YNFKEQ. This table comes from immunoSEQ multiplex PCR, and its TCRdb copy is limited to in-frame clones, with some not included. This table holds almost 300,000 clones, about 90% found once. Sequencing was carried out using peripheral blood. This chain links TRBV4-2 with TRBJ1-3, with D unclear. This TCR derives from a woman aged 25-40 years with COVID-19, enrolled during active disease. The CDR3 DNA is TGTGCCAGCAGCCAAGCCCCCGGGGTTGGAAACACCATATATTTT. Amino acids: CASSQAPGVGNTIYF.